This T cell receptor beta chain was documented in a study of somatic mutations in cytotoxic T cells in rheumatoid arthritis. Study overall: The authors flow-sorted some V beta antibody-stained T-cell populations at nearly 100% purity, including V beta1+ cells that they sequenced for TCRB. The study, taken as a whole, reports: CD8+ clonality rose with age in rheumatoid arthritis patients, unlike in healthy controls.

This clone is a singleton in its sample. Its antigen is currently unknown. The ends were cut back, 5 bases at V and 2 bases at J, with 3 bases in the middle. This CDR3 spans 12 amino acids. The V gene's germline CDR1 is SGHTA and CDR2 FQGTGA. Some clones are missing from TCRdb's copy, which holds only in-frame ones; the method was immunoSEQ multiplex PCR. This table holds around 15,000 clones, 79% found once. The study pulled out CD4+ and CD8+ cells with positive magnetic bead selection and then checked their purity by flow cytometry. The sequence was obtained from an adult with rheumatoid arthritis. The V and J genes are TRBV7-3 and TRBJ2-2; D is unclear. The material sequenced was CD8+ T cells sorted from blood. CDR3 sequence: CASSANTGELFF. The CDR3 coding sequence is TGTGCCAGCAGCGCCAACACCGGGGAGCTGTTTTTT.